These T cell receptor beta chains were read from a single sample in a study of T cell responses to AZD1222 COVID-19 vaccine. TCRdb's copy holds only in-frame clones and misses some; the assay was immunoSEQ multiplex PCR. The sample yields tens of thousands of clones, 75% to 90% seen once. The input for sequencing was peripheral blood, taken on day 0 of AZD1222 vaccination. The receptors here all came from an adult in good health. Each CDR3 is given with its conserved first and last residue. The order of the fields is D gene, clone size, V gene, J gene, CDR3 protein, CDR3 DNA. A D gene is named only where the DNA matches it firmly. Not every row has a clone size; where given, it reads once, few, many or a size class.

D: .
size: .
V: TRBV28
J: TRBJ2-1
CDR3: CASSSGQWANEQFF
DNA: TGTGCCAGCAGTTCCGGACAGTGGGCCAATGAGCAGTTCTTC

D: .
size: .
V: TRBV6-6
J: TRBJ1-3
CDR3: CASTWGDGNTIYF
DNA: TGTGCCAGCACGTGGGGGGACGGAAACACCATATATTTT

D: .
size: .
V: TRBV11-1
J: TRBJ2-7
CDR3: CASSFPGRLSYEQYF
DNA: TGTGCCAGCAGCTTTCCGGGGCGCCTGAGTTACGAGCAGTACTTC

D: .
size: .
V: TRBV29-1
J: TRBJ1-4
CDR3: CSVGGAAPSGEKLFF
DNA: TGCAGCGTTGGGGGTGCCGCCCCCAGCGGTGAAAAACTGTTTTTT

D: .
size: .
V: TRBV28
J: TRBJ1-2
CDR3: CASRTQPSGYTF
DNA: TGTGCCAGCAGGACACAGCCTTCCGGCTACACCTTC

D: .
size: .
V: TRBV28
J: TRBJ2-5
CDR3: CASSTYPGETQYF
DNA: TGTGCCAGCAGTACCTACCCGGGGGAGACCCAGTACTTC

D: .
size: .
V: TRBV14
J: TRBJ1-1
CDR3: CASSQSPSLAFF
DNA: TGTGCCAGCAGCCAAAGCCCCTCGCTCGCTTTCTTT

D: .
size: .
V: TRBV6-6
J: TRBJ2-3
CDR3: CASSSGDWISQYF
DNA: TGTGCCAGCAGTTCAGGGGACTGGATCTCGCAGTATTTT

D: .
size: .
V: TRBV19
J: TRBJ1-6
CDR3: CASSTTGQVNSPLHF
DNA: TGTGCCAGTAGTACCACGGGGCAGGTTAATTCACCCCTCCACTTT

D: .
size: .
V: TRBV7-2
J: TRBJ1-5
CDR3: CASSLWVGPNQPQHF
DNA: TGTGCCAGCAGCCTTTGGGTGGGACCCAATCAGCCCCAGCATTTT

D: .
size: .
V: TRBV6-5
J: TRBJ1-4
CDR3: CASRQGRGNEKLFF
DNA: TGTGCCAGCAGACAGGGTCGGGGTAATGAAAAACTGTTTTTT

D: .
size: .
V: TRBV6-4
J: TRBJ1-1
CDR3: CASSGAGTNTEAFF
DNA: TGTGCCAGCAGTGGCGCCGGGACGAACACTGAAGCTTTCTTT

D: .
size: .
V: TRBV2
J: TRBJ2-7
CDR3: CASSDGRAYEQYF
DNA: TGTGCCAGCAGTGACGGGCGCGCCTACGAGCAGTACTTC

D: .
size: .
V: TRBV9
J: TRBJ2-1
CDR3: CASSVVNGETTPNNEQFF
DNA: TGTGCCAGCAGCGTAGTCAACGGTGAGACCACTCCAAACAATGAGCAGTTCTTC

D: .
size: .
V: TRBV5-1
J: TRBJ1-4
CDR3: CASSSQGSDEKLFF
DNA: TGCGCTAGCAGCTCACAGGGATCCGATGAAAAACTGTTTTTT

D: TRBD2
size: .
V: TRBV6-2/TRBV6-3
J: TRBJ2-1
CDR3: CASSNLLAGGLGEQFF
DNA: TGTGCCAGCAGTAACCTACTAGCGGGGGGGCTGGGTGAGCAGTTCTTC

D: .
size: .
V: TRBV28
J: TRBJ1-4
CDR3: CASATVPRGIIATNEKLFF
DNA: TGTGCCAGCGCAACTGTCCCGCGGGGGATCATTGCAACTAATGAAAAACTGTTTTTT

D: .
size: .
V: TRBV9
J: TRBJ1-1
CDR3: CASSGFGTVATEAFF
DNA: TGTGCCAGCAGCGGTTTCGGGACGGTCGCCACTGAAGCTTTCTTT

D: .
size: .
V: TRBV30
J: TRBJ1-2
CDR3: CAWTRQFYGYTF
DNA: TGTGCCTGGACTCGACAGTTCTATGGCTACACCTTC

D: .
size: .
V: TRBV7-9
J: TRBJ1-4
CDR3: CASSPGTSATNEKLFF
DNA: TGTGCCAGCAGCCCGGGGACGTCCGCAACTAATGAAAAACTGTTTTTT

D: .
size: .
V: TRBV28
J: TRBJ2-7
CDR3: CASSLGVTYEQYF
DNA: TGTGCCAGCAGTTTGGGCGTAACCTACGAGCAGTACTTC

D: TRBD1
size: .
V: TRBV7-3
J: TRBJ1-3
CDR3: CASSLRGVTPGQGLVHGNTIYF
DNA: TGTGCCAGCAGCTTACGTGGCGTAACTCCGGGACAGGGGCTAGTCCATGGAAACACCATATATTTT

D: TRBD1
size: .
V: TRBV24-1
J: TRBJ2-1
CDR3: CATSGDRGNNEQFF
DNA: TGTGCCACCAGTGGTGACAGGGGGAACAATGAGCAGTTCTTC

D: .
size: .
V: TRBV7-3
J: TRBJ2-3
CDR3: CASSPGGGPTDTQYF
DNA: TGTGCCAGCAGCCCAGGAGGGGGGCCCACAGATACGCAGTATTTT

D: .
size: .
V: TRBV4-2
J: TRBJ2-1
CDR3: CASSQDSGRKNNEQFF
DNA: TGTGCCAGCAGCCAGGATTCGGGACGGAAGAACAATGAGCAGTTCTTC

D: .
size: .
V: TRBV14
J: TRBJ1-4
CDR3: CASSQEAGFNEKLFF
DNA: TGTGCCAGCAGCCAAGAAGCAGGGTTTAATGAAAAACTGTTTTTT

D: .
size: .
V: TRBV5-1
J: TRBJ2-3
CDR3: CASRDSPQSGDTQYF
DNA: TGCGCCAGTCGGGACTCCCCCCAAAGCGGAGATACGCAGTATTTT

D: TRBD2
size: .
V: TRBV28
J: TRBJ2-5
CDR3: CASSFPPKGLASLRETQYF
DNA: TGTGCCAGCAGTTTCCCTCCCAAAGGACTAGCTAGCCTGAGGGAGACCCAGTACTTC

D: .
size: .
V: TRBV11-3
J: TRBJ1-2
CDR3: CASSLSAQAYYGYTF
DNA: TGTGCCAGCAGCTTATCGGCACAGGCCTACTATGGCTACACCTTC

D: .
size: .
V: TRBV10-3
J: TRBJ2-3
CDR3: CAIKAEVTQYF
DNA: TGTGCCATCAAGGCGGAGGTAACGCAGTATTTT

D: TRBD1
size: .
V: TRBV28
J: TRBJ1-2
CDR3: CASRRQGVYGYTF
DNA: TGTGCCAGCAGGCGACAGGGGGTATATGGCTACACCTTC

D: .
size: .
V: TRBV4-1
J: TRBJ2-7
CDR3: CASSQVLNREHEQYF
DNA: TGCGCCAGCAGCCAAGTACTGAACAGGGAGCACGAGCAGTACTTC

D: .
size: .
V: TRBV7-2
J: TRBJ1-2
CDR3: CASSSDARQVRYGYTF
DNA: TGTGCCAGCAGCTCCGACGCCCGACAGGTTCGCTATGGCTACACCTTC

D: .
size: once
V: TRBV4-1
J: TRBJ2-7
CDR3: CASSQRAGKHDEQYF
DNA: TGCGCCAGCAGCCAAAGGGCAGGGAAACACGACGAGCAGTACTTC

D: .
size: .
V: TRBV2
J: TRBJ1-5
CDR3: CASSEGREGQPQHF
DNA: TGTGCCAGCAGTGAGGGCAGGGAAGGTCAGCCCCAGCATTTT